A selection of T cell receptor beta chains follows, all from one sample in a study of regulatory T cells in long-lasting Graves disease. TCRdb itself ran the multiplex PCR reads through MiXCR, one entry per CDR3 protein. This table holds roughly 500,000 distinct CDR3 sequences, less than 25% found once. The starting material was peripheral blood mononuclear cells (PBMCs), obtained when the disease was refractory, from a patient treated with antithyroid drugs. All receptors derive from a female donor with Graves disease. Both conserved end residues are part of each CDR3. D genes are given only for firm matches. Where a row states a size, it is once, few, many or the class of an expanded clone; other rows omit it.

cdr3_nt	cdr3_aa	d_call	v_call	j_call	clone_size
TGTGCCAGCAGTTACTCCGCTCTTATGAACACTGAAGCTTTCTTT	CASSYSALMNTEAFF	NA	TRBV6-5	TRBJ1-1	many
TGTGCCATCAGTTATGACAGGGGGCTGACTGAAGCTTTCTTT	CAISYDRGLTEAFF	TRBD1	TRBV10-3	TRBJ1-1	few
TGTGCCAGCAGCTTGTTGGGGGCCCATGGCTACACCTTC	CASSLLGAHGYTF	NA	TRBV5-4	TRBJ1-2	NA
TGTGCCTGGAGTCCGGACTCGGGATATGGCTACACCTTC	CAWSPDSGYGYTF	NA	TRBV30	TRBJ1-2	many
TGCGCCAGCAGCCCGATTTCGACAGGCTTTCATGGCTACACCTTC	CASSPISTGFHGYTF	NA	TRBV5-1	TRBJ1-2	NA
TGCAGTGCACCACAGACAGGGACCTACGAGCAGTACTTC	CSAPQTGTYEQYF	TRBD1	TRBV20-1	TRBJ2-7	NA
TGTGCCAGCAGCGCCTCGGCAGGGAACTATGGCTACACCTTC	CASSASAGNYGYTF	NA	TRBV7-3	TRBJ1-2	few
TGCGCCAGCAGCTTGGCCGTGGGAGTGGGGGAGACCCAGTACTTC	CASSLAVGVGETQYF	NA	TRBV5-1	TRBJ2-5	NA
TGTGCCAGCAGTTTAGGCGGCAAAGCCTACGAGCAGTACTTC	CASSLGGKAYEQYF	NA	TRBV28	TRBJ2-7	few
TGTGCCAGCAGCTTCGGGCAGGGGAAGGAGACCCAGTACTTC	CASSFGQGKETQYF	NA	TRBV7-9	TRBJ2-5	few
TGTGCCAGCAGCCAATCGTTAGGACAGAATTCACCCCTCCACTTT	CASSQSLGQNSPLHF	NA	TRBV14	TRBJ1-6	NA
TGTGCCATCACGGACCGGAACACCGGGGAGCTGTTTTTT	CAITDRNTGELFF	NA	TRBV10-3	TRBJ2-2	few
TGTGCCAGCAGTCTATATGCAAACAGGGGAGATGAAAAACTGTTTTTT	CASSLYANRGDEKLFF	TRBD1	TRBV28	TRBJ1-4	many
TGCGCCAGCAGCTTGGCCGGGGAGGTGGGCACTGAAGCTTTCTTT	CASSLAGEVGTEAFF	NA	TRBV5-1	TRBJ1-1	many
TGTGCCAGCAGCCACGGGACAGAGGAGAGAGCCCTCCACTTT	CASSHGTEERALHF	TRBD1	TRBV3-1	TRBJ1-6	many
TGTGCCAGCAGTTCCTCATCGTGGCGTAAGTTCTTC	CASSSSSWRKFF	NA	TRBV6-5	TRBJ2-7	NA
TGTGCCAGCAGTTGGTCCGGGGGCGTCCATGGCTACACCTTC	CASSWSGGVHGYTF	NA	TRBV28	TRBJ1-2	NA
TGTGCCAGCAGCTTACTAGCGGGCCCTAGGGGGACCCAGTACTTC	CASSLLAGPRGTQYF	TRBD2	TRBV5-8	TRBJ2-5	few
TGTGCCAGCAGTCTGCAGAAGGGACAGGAGTCTCAAGAGACCCAGTACTTC	CASSLQKGQESQETQYF	TRBD1	TRBV28	TRBJ2-5	many
TGTGCCAGCAGCCATGGGGCTGGCGTCTACGAGCAGTACTTC	CASSHGAGVYEQYF	NA	TRBV3-1	TRBJ2-7	few
TGTGCCACCAGCAGAGATCCGGAGGGGGATCAGCCCCAGCATTTT	CATSRDPEGDQPQHF	NA	TRBV15	TRBJ1-5	many
TGTGCCAGCAGCTTCACCCAGGGGGGGGCCTACGAGCAGTACTTC	CASSFTQGGAYEQYF	NA	TRBV11-2	TRBJ2-7	few
TGCAGTGCTACAGGACGGTCTAGCTCTGGGGCCAACGTCCTGACTTTC	CSATGRSSSGANVLTF	NA	TRBV20-1	TRBJ2-6	few
TGTGCCAGCAGTGCCCGCTTCTCCTACTTC	CASSARFSYF	NA	TRBV28	TRBJ2-5	NA
TGTGCCAGCAGTTCCCCCCAGGCCGACTCCTACGAGCAGTACTTC	CASSSPQADSYEQYF	NA	TRBV28	TRBJ2-7	NA
TGTGCCAGCAGTTTACTAGCGGGAGATGCCATTCAGTACTTC	CASSLLAGDAIQYF	TRBD2	TRBV28	TRBJ2-4	many
TGTGCCAGCAGTTACGAGGGTCCCGACTCACCCCTCCACTTT	CASSYEGPDSPLHF	NA	TRBV6-5	TRBJ1-6	many
TGTGCCAGTAGTATATCGTCTAGCGGGAGCACCGGGGAGCTGTTTTTT	CASSISSSGSTGELFF	TRBD2	TRBV19	TRBJ2-2	NA
TGTGCCAGCAGGGGATCGTCGGAGACCCAGTACTTC	CASRGSSETQYF	NA	TRBV6-1	TRBJ2-5	many
TGTGCCAGCGACGACTCACACGCCGAGGCGGAGACCCAGTACTTC	CASDDSHAEAETQYF	NA	TRBV2	TRBJ2-5	many
TGCAGTGCTAGAGATCATCAGGGGCCTAGCGTCCTGACTTTC	CSARDHQGPSVLTF	NA	TRBV20-1	TRBJ2-6	many
TGTGCCAGTATTGGAGTCGGCGAGCAGTACTTC	CASIGVGEQYF	NA	TRBV19	TRBJ2-7	NA
TGCAGTGCTAGGGTTCGGGGATCTAACTATGGCTACACCTTC	CSARVRGSNYGYTF	NA	TRBV20-1	TRBJ1-2	many
TGTGCCAGCAGTTCGCACCCCGGGCGTGCAGATACGCAGTATTTT	CASSSHPGRADTQYF	NA	TRBV12-3/TRBV12-4	TRBJ2-3	NA
TGTGCCAGCTACCCCGCGACGATGAACACCGGGGAGCTGTTTTTT	CASYPATMNTGELFF	NA	TRBV27	TRBJ2-2	NA
TGCGCCAGCAGCGGCAGGGGGTTCACTGAAGGTTTCTTT	CASSGRGFTEGFF	TRBD1	TRBV5-1	TRBJ1-1	NA
TGTGCCAGCAGCCCAGTTGATAAAGGGGCGAACACTGAAGCTTTCTTT	CASSPVDKGANTEAFF	NA	TRBV7-3	TRBJ1-1	many
TGTGCCACAAACAGGAAAGGAGGGATTCAGTACTTC	CATNRKGGIQYF	NA	TRBV5-4	TRBJ2-4	few
TGTGCCACCCGGAGAGGGGGAAGAACTAGCGTGACCCAGTACTTC	CATRRGGRTSVTQYF	NA	TRBV15	TRBJ2-5	few
TGCGCCAGCAGCTTTTCCAGAACTAGCGGGAGCTACAATGAGCAGTTCTTC	CASSFSRTSGSYNEQFF	TRBD2	TRBV5-1	TRBJ2-1	NA
TGTGCCACCAGTGATTTTCGGGACGGCTCCTACGAGCAGTACTTC	CATSDFRDGSYEQYF	NA	TRBV24-1	TRBJ2-7	many
TGTGCCAGCAGCTTCCGACCGGGGGCTTTGTACACTGAAGCTTTCTTT	CASSFRPGALYTEAFF	NA	TRBV7-2	TRBJ1-1	NA
TGTGCCAGCAGCTTAGGGGCCAGGTCCTACGAGCAGTACTTC	CASSLGARSYEQYF	NA	TRBV7-2	TRBJ2-7	many
TGTGCCAGCAGTTGGGGGGAGGGCGAGCAGTACTTC	CASSWGEGEQYF	TRBD2	TRBV27	TRBJ2-7	many
TGTGCCAGCAGCTTAGTGGGGGAGGGCCTGACTTGGGAAGAGACCCAGTACTTC	CASSLVGEGLTWEETQYF	TRBD2	TRBV13	TRBJ2-5	few
TGCAGTGCTATAGCGGAGAGCACAGATACGCAGTATTTT	CSAIAESTDTQYF	NA	TRBV20-1	TRBJ2-3	NA
TGTGCCAGCAGTTGGACTAGCGGGAACGAGCAGTACTTC	CASSWTSGNEQYF	TRBD2	TRBV6-5	TRBJ2-7	many
TGTGCCAGTAGTATTGGGCAGAATTCACCCCTCCACTTT	CASSIGQNSPLHF	NA	TRBV19	TRBJ1-6	NA
TGTGCCAGCAGTCCAGATGTAACTAATGAAAAACTGTTTTTT	CASSPDVTNEKLFF	NA	TRBV6-1	TRBJ1-4	NA
TGTGCCAGCAGCCCATCCTGGACTAGCGGGAGTAGGTCCTACGAGCAGTACTTC	CASSPSWTSGSRSYEQYF	TRBD2	TRBV7-9	TRBJ2-7	few
TGCAGTGCTAGAAGTGGGGGGCGAGAGACCCAGTACTTC	CSARSGGRETQYF	NA	TRBV20-1	TRBJ2-5	many